What follows is one TCR beta chain and its context. Antigen specificity is unknown. This entry comes from a study of T cell responses to AZD1222 COVID-19 vaccine. V was shortened by 5 bases and J by 1 base, with 3 bases between the two germline ends. The CDR3 contains 11 residues. Looked up from germline, CDR1 is SEHNR and CDR2 is FQNEAQ (reference sequence). Data came from immunoSEQ multiplex PCR; TCRdb stores just in-frame clones and leaves some out. The table lists 80,000 to 85,000 clones, less than 95% of them singletons. Notes on the study in general: Mostly white British, mostly female donors; authors suggested clonal diversity may be underestimated.

This clonotype was obtained from an adult who received the AZD1222 COVID-19 vaccine. This sample comprised peripheral blood, obtained 28 days after the second AZD1222 dose. This rearrangement joins TRBV7-9 to TRBJ2-7; D is unclear. CDR3: CASSPSYEQYF. Written as DNA, the CDR3 is TGTGCCAGCAGCCCTTCCTACGAGCAGTACTTC.